This entry is about one TCR beta chain. As yet, its antigen is unknown. Sequencing of TCRbeta CDR3 at survey depth gave sequences and template counts. TCRdb's copy holds only in-frame clones and misses some; the assay was immunoSEQ multiplex PCR. This table has some 45,000 clones, roughly 92% appearing once. The data stem from a study of tissue T cells after allogeneic stem cell transplantation. On the study more broadly: Viable blood and marrow gave sorted CD3+ T cells if numbers allowed. Overall study results and limits: The study did not identify alloreactive or antigen-specific tissue TCRs, and some clones might be persisting host cells.

CDR3 length: 16 residues. CDR1 is SGHAT, CDR2 FQNNGV, per germline. Trimming cost V 4 bases and J 12 bases; bases outside gene matches: 16. The chain combines TRBV11-2 with TRBJ2-7; TRBD2 matches at 12 bases. Specimen: blood, collected before transplantation. The receptor's source is a woman between 35 and 70 years old who later had graft-versus-host disease after an allogeneic stem cell transplant. CDR3: CASSSWTSGTRARLYF. CDR3 nucleotide sequence: TGTGCCAGCAGCTCCTGGACTAGCGGGACAAGAGCGAGGTTGTACTTC.